These T cell receptor beta chains were read from a single sample in a study of shared clonotypes between healthy human individuals. Clones were sequenced by immunoSEQ multiplex PCR, and TCRdb holds only the in-frame ones, with some missing. The table includes roughly 2.5 million clones, 90% to 95% detected once. The sequencing sample was made of naive CD4+ T cells sorted from blood. The receptor set was obtained from a man between 18 and 35 years old in good health. CDR3s include the opening cysteine and the closing phenylalanine or tryptophan. The D gene is left open where the match is weak. Size is stated for part of the rows, as once, few or many counts, or as a class when the clone is expanded.

TRBV5-1	TRBD2	TRBJ2-3	NA	TGCGCCAGCAGCTTGGAGACTAGCGGATTGGATACGCAGTATTTT	CASSLETSGLDTQYF
TRBV6-6	NA	TRBJ1-2	NA	TGTGCCAGCAGTCGGGGGGGGGACTATGGCTACACCTTC	CASSRGGDYGYTF
TRBV5-4	TRBD1	TRBJ1-4	NA	TGTGCCAGCAGCATAACAGGGGGCGGTGAAAAACTGTTTTTT	CASSITGGGEKLFF
TRBV5-6	TRBD1	TRBJ2-1	NA	TGTGCCAGCAGCTGGGGACAGTTCGATGAGCAGTTCTTC	CASSWGQFDEQFF
TRBV2	NA	TRBJ2-5	NA	TGTGCCAGCAGTCCCTCTTCCGGGATGACAGAGACCCAGTACTTC	CASSPSSGMTETQYF
TRBV6-5	NA	TRBJ2-1	NA	TGTGCCAGCAGTTTAGTTCCGAGCAATGGGAATGAGCAGTTCTTC	CASSLVPSNGNEQFF
TRBV5-4	TRBD2	TRBJ2-5	NA	TGTGCCGGCCGCTCCAAGCGGGGGGAAAACCAAGAGACCCAGTACTTC	CAGRSKRGENQETQYF
TRBV29-1	NA	TRBJ1-1	NA	TGCAGCGTTGAACTCGCAGTGAACACTGAAGCTTTCTTT	CSVELAVNTEAFF
TRBV5-1	NA	TRBJ1-1	NA	TGCGCCAGCAGCACCTCGGGTGGGAACACTGAAGCTTTCTTT	CASSTSGGNTEAFF
TRBV28	TRBD1	TRBJ2-7	once	TGTGCCAGCCTTACAGGGGCCTACGAGCAGTACTTC	CASLTGAYEQYF
TRBV5-1	NA	TRBJ1-5	NA	TGCGCCAGCAGCTTGGGGACGGAGTATAATCAGCCCCAGCATTTT	CASSLGTEYNQPQHF
TRBV5-1	TRBD1	TRBJ1-2	once	TGCGCCAGCAGCTTCGGGACAGGGGATGGCTACACCTTC	CASSFGTGDGYTF
TRBV7-9	NA	TRBJ1-1	NA	TGTGCCAGCAGCTCCTACACCGGGACAAGGTCTGGCACTGAAGCTTTCTTT	CASSSYTGTRSGTEAFF
TRBV19	NA	TRBJ1-5	few	TGTGCCAGTAGTATGGCTGGCGGGAATCAGCCCCAGCATTTT	CASSMAGGNQPQHF
TRBV19	TRBD1	TRBJ1-5	once	TGTGCCACCGGGGACAGGGGGCTTCAGCCCCAGCATTTT	CATGDRGLQPQHF
TRBV10-3	TRBD1	TRBJ1-5	NA	TGTGCCATCGGTCCCGGGACAGGGTTGCCCCAGCATTTT	CAIGPGTGLPQHF
TRBV28	NA	TRBJ1-6	once	TGTGCCAGCAGTTGGGGAGGGTTTAATTCACCCCTCCACTTT	CASSWGGFNSPLHF
TRBV4-3	TRBD1	TRBJ2-3	once	TGCGCCAGCAGCCTTGGACAGGAGACAGATACGCAGTATTTT	CASSLGQETDTQYF
TRBV4-1	NA	TRBJ2-7	NA	TGCGCCAGCAGCCAGACGGGAAGCTCCTACGAGCAGTACTTC	CASSQTGSSYEQYF
TRBV4-1	NA	TRBJ1-3	NA	TGCGCCAGCAGCCAAGCACGCCCGGGCAGCTCTGGAAACACCATATATTTT	CASSQARPGSSGNTIYF
TRBV2	TRBD1	TRBJ1-1	NA	TGTGCCAGCACGGGACAGGGCCCCGCATCAGCTTTCTTT	CASTGQGPASAFF
TRBV9	NA	TRBJ1-6	NA	TGTGCCAGCAGCGTAGGTCCGGCGGGAGGTAATTCACCCCTCCACTTT	CASSVGPAGGNSPLHF
TRBV18	NA	TRBJ2-1	NA	TGTGCCAGCTCACCCGAGGTCAGCTCCTACAATGAGCAGTTCTTC	CASSPEVSSYNEQFF
TRBV7-9	NA	TRBJ2-5	once	TGTGCCAGCAGCCCATTACAAACTTCGTACCAAGAGACCCATTACTTC	CASSPLQTSYQETHYF
TRBV7-9	TRBD1	TRBJ2-5	NA	TGTGCCAGCAGCCTACTCGGACAGGGGGCGGGAGAGACCCAGTACTTC	CASSLLGQGAGETQYF
TRBV5-1	TRBD1	TRBJ1-4	NA	TGCGCCAGCAGCTGGGACAGTAATGAAAAACTGTTTTTT	CASSWDSNEKLFF
TRBV7-2	NA	TRBJ2-5	NA	TGTGCCAGCAGCTTCGTGGGGGGGACCCAGTACTTC	CASSFVGGTQYF
TRBV6-4	NA	TRBJ1-6	NA	TGTGCCAGCAGTGACCGGGACGCCCGAAAGAGCTCCTATAATTCACCCCTCCACTTT	CASSDRDARKSSYNSPLHF
TRBV7-9	NA	TRBJ2-5	NA	TGTGCCAGCAGCTTAGGTGCAGAGACCCAGTACTTC	CASSLGAETQYF
TRBV5-1	NA	TRBJ1-2	NA	TGCGCCAGCAGCTCCGGGACCCTTTATGGCTACACCTTC	CASSSGTLYGYTF
TRBV5-1	NA	TRBJ1-2	NA	TGCGCCAGCAGTTACTCCAGGGAAACCTATGGCTACACCTTC	CASSYSRETYGYTF
TRBV6-1	NA	TRBJ2-3	NA	TGTGCCAGCAGTGAAGTGTTGGATACGCAGTATTTT	CASSEVLDTQYF
TRBV5-1	NA	TRBJ2-1	NA	TGCGCCAGCAGTCCCCAAGGTCCTACCGGCTACAATGAGCAGTTCTTC	CASSPQGPTGYNEQFF
TRBV18	NA	TRBJ1-5	NA	TGTGCCAGCTCACCACAGGGGGTCGGCAATCAGCCCCAGCATTTT	CASSPQGVGNQPQHF
TRBV7-2	NA	TRBJ2-1	NA	TGTGCCAGCAGCCCGATTGGGACTTACTCCTACAATGAGCAGTTCTTC	CASSPIGTYSYNEQFF
TRBV19	NA	TRBJ2-5	NA	TGTGCCAGTAAGGATACAGGGCAAGAGACCCAGTACTTC	CASKDTGQETQYF
TRBV4-3	TRBD1	TRBJ1-6	NA	TGCGCCAGCAGCCAATTAGGACAGGGAAATTCACCCCTCCACTTT	CASSQLGQGNSPLHF
TRBV6-4	TRBD2	TRBJ2-2	NA	TGTGCCAGCATCAGACTAGCGGCCGGGGAGCTGTTTTTT	CASIRLAAGELFF
TRBV5-1	TRBD2	TRBJ2-5	NA	TGCGCCAGCAGCTCCTCTAGCGGGGGCCTTAGCCGACAAGAGACCCAGTACTTC	CASSSSSGGLSRQETQYF
TRBV6-5	NA	TRBJ2-7	NA	TGTGCCAGCAGTAAAGGATACGAGCAGTACTTC	CASSKGYEQYF